This is a list of T cell receptor beta chains from one sample in a study of beta chain features in type 1 diabetes. TCRdb's copy holds only in-frame clones and misses some; the assay was immunoSEQ multiplex PCR. The table records around 280,000 clones, about 7.8% of them present only once. The sample taken for sequencing was central memory CD4+ T cells from blood. The receptors were sampled from a young woman in good health. Both conserved end residues are part of each CDR3. The D gene is left open where the match is weak. Clone size is not always given. Where it is, it says once, few, many or a class for expanded clones.

j_call: TRBJ2-3
cdr3_length: 15
d_call: TRBD1
v_call: TRBV5-4
clone_size: .
cdr3_aa: CASSPGQPVGDTQYF
cdr3_nt: TGTGCCAGCAGCCCGGGACAGCCTGTGGGAGATACGCAGTATTTT

j_call: TRBJ1-2
cdr3_length: 17
d_call: TRBD1
v_call: TRBV5-1
clone_size: .
cdr3_aa: CASSLSTVGQGGDGYTF
cdr3_nt: TGCGCCAGCAGCTTGAGTACGGTGGGACAGGGCGGCGATGGCTACACCTTC

j_call: TRBJ2-3
cdr3_length: 17
d_call: TRBD2
v_call: TRBV6-1
clone_size: few
cdr3_aa: CASSEAPVAGGTDTQYF
cdr3_nt: TGTGCCAGCAGTGAAGCGCCGGTAGCGGGGGGTACAGATACGCAGTATTTT

j_call: TRBJ2-7
cdr3_length: 13
d_call: .
v_call: TRBV18
clone_size: many
cdr3_aa: CASSPDSLGEQYF
cdr3_nt: TGTGCCAGCTCACCAGACAGTCTCGGCGAGCAGTACTTC

j_call: TRBJ2-5
cdr3_length: 13
d_call: TRBD2
v_call: TRBV5-5
clone_size: .
cdr3_aa: CASSLREGETQYF
cdr3_nt: TGTGCCAGCAGCTTGAGGGAGGGGGAGACCCAGTACTTC

j_call: TRBJ1-3
cdr3_length: 13
d_call: .
v_call: TRBV2
clone_size: .
cdr3_aa: CASGGWAGNTIYF
cdr3_nt: TGTGCCAGCGGCGGGTGGGCAGGAAACACCATATATTTT

j_call: TRBJ2-7
cdr3_length: 14
d_call: .
v_call: TRBV5-6
clone_size: many
cdr3_aa: CASSLGQGSYEQYF
cdr3_nt: TGTGCCAGCAGCTTGGGGCAGGGCTCCTACGAGCAGTACTTC

j_call: TRBJ1-1
cdr3_length: 15
d_call: TRBD1
v_call: TRBV29-1
clone_size: few
cdr3_aa: CSVISYRGGNTEAFF
cdr3_nt: TGCAGCGTCATAAGCTACAGGGGGGGGAACACTGAAGCTTTCTTT

j_call: TRBJ2-1
cdr3_length: 16
d_call: TRBD2
v_call: TRBV19
clone_size: .
cdr3_aa: CASSTHTSGVYNEQFF
cdr3_nt: TGTGCCAGTAGTACCCATACTAGCGGGGTCTACAATGAGCAGTTCTTC

j_call: TRBJ2-2
cdr3_length: 17
d_call: .
v_call: TRBV30
clone_size: few
cdr3_aa: CAWRDRKGGRNTGELFF
cdr3_nt: TGTGCCTGGAGGGATCGAAAAGGCGGCAGGAACACCGGGGAGCTGTTTTTT

j_call: TRBJ1-3
cdr3_length: 15
d_call: .
v_call: TRBV5-6
clone_size: few
cdr3_aa: CASSFRRNSGNTIYF
cdr3_nt: TGTGCCAGCAGCTTCCGCCGCAACTCTGGAAACACCATATATTTT

j_call: TRBJ2-1
cdr3_length: 16
d_call: TRBD2
v_call: TRBV5-6
clone_size: few
cdr3_aa: CASSFGGRAGVSEQFF
cdr3_nt: TGTGCCAGCAGCTTTGGCGGGAGGGCCGGGGTAAGTGAGCAGTTCTTC

j_call: TRBJ2-5
cdr3_length: 13
d_call: .
v_call: TRBV7-3
clone_size: few
cdr3_aa: CASSLDFQETQYF
cdr3_nt: TGTGCCAGCAGCTTAGACTTCCAAGAGACCCAGTACTTC

j_call: TRBJ2-6
cdr3_length: 15
d_call: TRBD1
v_call: TRBV7-2
clone_size: .
cdr3_aa: CASSRDSSGANVLTF
cdr3_nt: TGTGCCAGCAGCAGGGACAGCTCTGGGGCCAACGTCCTGACTTTC

j_call: TRBJ2-7
cdr3_length: 13
d_call: .
v_call: TRBV4-2
clone_size: few
cdr3_aa: CASSQVLGDPQRF
cdr3_nt: TGTGCCAGCAGCCAAGTTCTTGGGGACCCTCAGCGCTTC

j_call: TRBJ2-1
cdr3_length: 14
d_call: TRBD1
v_call: TRBV27
clone_size: .
cdr3_aa: CASSSRQGVNEQFF
cdr3_nt: TGTGCCAGCAGTTCCCGACAGGGGGTAAATGAGCAGTTCTTC

j_call: TRBJ2-7
cdr3_length: 16
d_call: .
v_call: TRBV9
clone_size: .
cdr3_aa: CASSVAGHGGSYEQYF
cdr3_nt: TGTGCCAGCAGCGTAGCGGGACACGGGGGCTCCTACGAGCAGTACTTC

j_call: TRBJ1-6
cdr3_length: 17
d_call: .
v_call: TRBV15
clone_size: .
cdr3_aa: CATSRDRRGRVGSPLHF
cdr3_nt: TGTGCCACCAGCAGAGATCGGAGGGGTAGGGTCGGATCACCCCTCCACTTT

j_call: TRBJ1-6
cdr3_length: 14
d_call: .
v_call: TRBV28
clone_size: few
cdr3_aa: CASSLGRRNSPLHF
cdr3_nt: TGTGCCAGCAGCCTCGGACGGCGAAATTCACCCCTCCACTTT

j_call: TRBJ1-6
cdr3_length: 14
d_call: .
v_call: TRBV11-2
clone_size: .
cdr3_aa: CASSLLQGNSPLHF
cdr3_nt: TGTGCCAGCAGCTTGCTACAGGGAAATTCACCCCTCCACTTT

j_call: TRBJ1-1
cdr3_length: 14
d_call: .
v_call: TRBV30
clone_size: few
cdr3_aa: CAWTLLLTNTEAFF
cdr3_nt: TGTGCCTGGACCCTTTTACTTACGAACACTGAAGCTTTCTTT

j_call: TRBJ1-3
cdr3_length: 14
d_call: TRBD1
v_call: TRBV15
clone_size: few
cdr3_aa: CATRRQGAGNTIYF
cdr3_nt: TGTGCCACCAGGCGACAGGGGGCGGGAAACACCATATATTTT

j_call: TRBJ1-2
cdr3_length: 14
d_call: TRBD1
v_call: TRBV6-5
clone_size: few
cdr3_aa: CASRPRTGENGYTF
cdr3_nt: TGTGCCAGCAGACCTCGCACAGGGGAAAATGGCTACACCTTC

j_call: TRBJ1-4
cdr3_length: 14
d_call: .
v_call: TRBV7-2
clone_size: .
cdr3_aa: CASSYRQDYEKLFF
cdr3_nt: TGTGCCAGCAGCTACCGACAGGACTATGAAAAACTGTTTTTT

j_call: TRBJ1-1
cdr3_length: 15
d_call: TRBD1
v_call: TRBV7-8
clone_size: .
cdr3_aa: CASSLDGQGATEAFF
cdr3_nt: TGTGCCAGCAGCTTAGATGGACAGGGGGCTACTGAAGCTTTCTTT

j_call: TRBJ2-5
cdr3_length: 14
d_call: .
v_call: TRBV7-8
clone_size: .
cdr3_aa: CASSQSEYQETQYF
cdr3_nt: TGTGCCAGCAGCCAGAGCGAGTACCAAGAGACCCAGTACTTC

j_call: TRBJ1-2
cdr3_length: 14
d_call: .
v_call: TRBV18
clone_size: .
cdr3_aa: CASSPPYRVEGYTF
cdr3_nt: TGTGCCAGCTCACCCCCGTATAGGGTGGAAGGCTACACCTTC

j_call: TRBJ2-2
cdr3_length: 13
d_call: .
v_call: TRBV7-8
clone_size: .
cdr3_aa: CASSLWGTGELFF
cdr3_nt: TGTGCCAGCAGCTTATGGGGCACCGGGGAGCTGTTTTTT

j_call: TRBJ2-7
cdr3_length: 14
d_call: .
v_call: TRBV7-8
clone_size: few
cdr3_aa: CASSSTGLSSEQYF
cdr3_nt: TGTGCCAGCAGCTCCACAGGGCTCTCCTCCGAGCAGTACTTC

j_call: TRBJ2-6
cdr3_length: 18
d_call: .
v_call: TRBV4-2
clone_size: .
cdr3_aa: CASSHDRSLSSGANVLTF
cdr3_nt: TGTGCCAGCAGCCATGATAGGTCCCTCTCCTCTGGGGCCAACGTCCTGACTTTC

j_call: TRBJ1-3
cdr3_length: 14
d_call: .
v_call: TRBV14
clone_size: .
cdr3_aa: CASSQDGRRNTIYF
cdr3_nt: TGTGCCAGCAGCCAAGACGGACGGAGAAACACCATATATTTT

j_call: TRBJ1-3
cdr3_length: 14
d_call: .
v_call: TRBV2
clone_size: few
cdr3_aa: CASRRQVSGNTIYF
cdr3_nt: TGTGCCAGCAGAAGACAGGTCTCTGGAAACACCATATATTTT

j_call: TRBJ1-2
cdr3_length: 15
d_call: TRBD1
v_call: TRBV9
clone_size: few
cdr3_aa: CASSVGQGQTYGYTF
cdr3_nt: TGTGCCAGCAGCGTTGGACAGGGGCAAACCTATGGCTACACCTTC

j_call: TRBJ2-2
cdr3_length: 16
d_call: TRBD2
v_call: TRBV4-3
clone_size: many
cdr3_aa: CASSSGGTINTGELFF
cdr3_nt: TGCGCCAGCAGTTCCGGGGGGACTATAAACACCGGGGAGCTGTTTTTT

j_call: TRBJ2-3
cdr3_length: 15
d_call: .
v_call: TRBV7-2
clone_size: .
cdr3_aa: CASSLRQTSTDTQYF
cdr3_nt: TGTGCCAGCAGCTTAAGGCAGACTAGCACAGATACGCAGTATTTT

j_call: TRBJ2-2
cdr3_length: 14
d_call: .
v_call: TRBV5-4
clone_size: few
cdr3_aa: CASSLFTNTGELFF
cdr3_nt: TGTGCCAGCAGCTTGTTCACTAACACCGGGGAGCTGTTTTTT

j_call: TRBJ2-1
cdr3_length: 15
d_call: TRBD2
v_call: TRBV2
clone_size: .
cdr3_aa: CASSESLAGDNEQFF
cdr3_nt: TGTGCCAGCAGTGAATCCCTAGCGGGGGACAATGAGCAGTTCTTC

j_call: TRBJ2-7
cdr3_length: 13
d_call: .
v_call: TRBV2
clone_size: .
cdr3_aa: CASRGQGSGEQYF
cdr3_nt: TGTGCCAGCAGGGGGCAGGGGAGTGGAGAGCAGTACTTC

j_call: TRBJ2-1
cdr3_length: 13
d_call: .
v_call: TRBV6-6
clone_size: few
cdr3_aa: CASSYQQGNEQFF
cdr3_nt: TGTGCCAGCAGTTACCAACAGGGTAATGAGCAGTTCTTC

j_call: TRBJ2-3
cdr3_length: 16
d_call: TRBD2
v_call: TRBV5-4
clone_size: .
cdr3_aa: CASSRTSGGKGDTQYF
cdr3_nt: TGTGCCAGCAGCCGGACTAGCGGGGGCAAGGGAGATACGCAGTATTTT

j_call: TRBJ1-1
cdr3_length: 11
d_call: .
v_call: TRBV29-1
clone_size: few
cdr3_aa: CSVEGTVRAFF
cdr3_nt: TGCAGCGTTGAAGGAACAGTTCGAGCTTTCTTT

j_call: TRBJ2-3
cdr3_length: 16
d_call: .
v_call: TRBV5-6
clone_size: few
cdr3_aa: CASTEGWREGADTQYF
cdr3_nt: TGTGCCAGCACCGAGGGGTGGAGGGAAGGCGCAGATACGCAGTATTTT

j_call: TRBJ1-1
cdr3_length: 13
d_call: .
v_call: TRBV30
clone_size: .
cdr3_aa: CAQNTPTNTEAFF
cdr3_nt: TGTGCCCAGAATACTCCGACGAACACTGAAGCTTTCTTT

j_call: TRBJ1-1
cdr3_length: 12
d_call: .
v_call: TRBV10-3
clone_size: .
cdr3_aa: CAINDLNTEAFF
cdr3_nt: TGTGCCATCAATGATTTGAACACTGAAGCTTTCTTT

j_call: TRBJ2-1
cdr3_length: 16
d_call: TRBD2
v_call: TRBV15
clone_size: .
cdr3_aa: CATSRDRTSGSNEQFF
cdr3_nt: TGTGCCACCAGCAGAGATCGTACTAGCGGGAGCAATGAGCAGTTCTTC

j_call: TRBJ2-1
cdr3_length: 18
d_call: .
v_call: TRBV11-2
clone_size: few
cdr3_aa: CASSLVFDAQSSYNEQFF
cdr3_nt: TGTGCCAGCAGCTTAGTTTTTGACGCGCAAAGCTCCTACAATGAGCAGTTCTTC

j_call: TRBJ1-1
cdr3_length: 12
d_call: .
v_call: TRBV2
clone_size: few
cdr3_aa: CASSERRIEAFF
cdr3_nt: TGTGCCAGCAGTGAAAGGAGGATCGAAGCTTTCTTT

j_call: TRBJ2-1
cdr3_length: 15
d_call: .
v_call: TRBV27
clone_size: few
cdr3_aa: CASSFAGRVDNEQFF
cdr3_nt: TGTGCCAGCAGTTTTGCGGGGCGCGTCGACAATGAGCAGTTCTTC

j_call: TRBJ2-3
cdr3_length: 15
d_call: .
v_call: TRBV7-9
clone_size: few
cdr3_aa: CASSFNFGRTDTQYF
cdr3_nt: TGTGCCAGCAGCTTTAATTTCGGAAGGACAGATACGCAGTATTTT

j_call: TRBJ2-1
cdr3_length: 14
d_call: TRBD1
v_call: TRBV7-3
clone_size: few
cdr3_aa: CASSFRQGNNEQFF
cdr3_nt: TGTGCCAGCAGCTTCCGACAGGGAAACAATGAGCAGTTCTTC

j_call: TRBJ2-2
cdr3_length: 15
d_call: .
v_call: TRBV5-1
clone_size: few
cdr3_aa: CASSLAGTGPGELFF
cdr3_nt: TGCGCCAGCAGCTTGGCCGGGACCGGCCCCGGGGAGCTGTTTTTT

j_call: TRBJ2-7
cdr3_length: 20
d_call: TRBD2
v_call: TRBV5-4
clone_size: .
cdr3_aa: CASSLYGPMGGQGYSLEQYF
cdr3_nt: TGTGCCAGCAGCTTGTACGGCCCAATGGGAGGGCAGGGATATTCTCTCGAGCAGTACTTC

j_call: TRBJ1-3
cdr3_length: 14
d_call: TRBD1
v_call: TRBV25-1
clone_size: few
cdr3_aa: CASRDRGTGNTIYF
cdr3_nt: TGTGCCAGCAGAGACAGGGGGACTGGAAACACCATATATTTT

j_call: TRBJ1-1
cdr3_length: 15
d_call: .
v_call: TRBV11-1
clone_size: few
cdr3_aa: CASSLRDGRNTEAFF
cdr3_nt: TGTGCCAGCAGCTTAAGGGACGGAAGAAACACTGAAGCTTTCTTT

j_call: TRBJ1-5
cdr3_length: 13
d_call: .
v_call: TRBV7-2
clone_size: few
cdr3_aa: CASSPNGNQPQHF
cdr3_nt: TGTGCCAGCAGCCCGAACGGCAATCAGCCCCAGCATTTT

j_call: TRBJ1-2
cdr3_length: 15
d_call: .
v_call: TRBV7-2
clone_size: .
cdr3_aa: CASSLGVGGLYGYTF
cdr3_nt: TGTGCCAGCAGCTTAGGAGTGGGAGGGCTCTATGGCTACACCTTC

j_call: TRBJ1-2
cdr3_length: 15
d_call: .
v_call: TRBV2
clone_size: many
cdr3_aa: CASSSTAPINYGYTF
cdr3_nt: TGTGCCAGCAGTTCGACTGCCCCTATTAACTATGGCTACACCTTC

j_call: TRBJ2-2
cdr3_length: 16
d_call: TRBD2
v_call: TRBV5-4
clone_size: .
cdr3_aa: CASTPRGGGAAGELFF
cdr3_nt: TGTGCCAGCACCCCCCGGGGCGGGGGGGCCGCCGGGGAGCTGTTTTTT

j_call: TRBJ2-3
cdr3_length: 15
d_call: .
v_call: TRBV2
clone_size: .
cdr3_aa: CASYDPRASTDTQYF
cdr3_nt: TGTGCCAGCTACGACCCCCGTGCTAGCACAGATACGCAGTATTTT

j_call: TRBJ2-2
cdr3_length: 14
d_call: TRBD1
v_call: TRBV5-1
clone_size: .
cdr3_aa: CASTGRQGTGELFF
cdr3_nt: TGCGCCAGCACCGGAAGACAGGGTACCGGGGAGCTGTTTTTT